This T cell receptor (beta chain) was retrieved from a study of cytomegalovirus exposure and HLA in healthy donors. Primers: 60 Vbeta forward and 13 Jbeta reverse. The authors' processing: Unique TCR beta chains numbered roughly 80 million in a later analysis, with around 10 million shared. Sequencing used immunoSEQ multiplex PCR; TCRdb keeps in-frame clones, though not all of them. V, J and clone size were drawn from that table, and D and trimming were deduced from the DNA. The sample spans 150,000 to 200,000 clones; the ten largest clones claim 6.5%. This CDR3 contains 13 residues. Germline CDR1 and CDR2: SGHTA and FQGNSA. Unmatched junction bases numbered 14, after V lost 9 bases and J lost 10 bases.

The V gene is TRBV7-2, the J gene TRBJ1-1, with 7 positions matching TRBD1. What was sequenced was PBMCs. The TCR originated in a man aged 25-45 years in good health and CMV-seronegative. The CDR3 DNA reads as TGTGCCAGTAATAGGGGGCCCGACGGTGGAGCTTTCTTT. It yields the protein CASNRGPDGGAFF.